This TCR beta chain was sequenced during a study of T cells in localized non-small cell lung cancer. Details on this clone: The antigen is undetermined.

The assay was immunoSEQ multiplex PCR, and TCRdb's table has in-frame clones only and misses some. This table holds tens of thousands of clones, about 89% found once. The CDR3 contains 16 residues. Germline V gene sequence: CDR1 LNHDA, CDR2 SQIVND (reference sequence). J lost 0 bases, V lost 4 bases, and 8 bases had no gene match. General study points: Investigators sequenced only a single tumor region, leaving heterogeneity possible. A median of about 58 of the top 100 tumor clones appeared in adjacent lung, which was paired and uninvolved. Highest T cell clonality was seen in uninvolved adjacent lung, surpassing that measured in tumor.

This TCR was sampled from a woman aged 35 to 70 with stage I lung adenocarcinoma. The material was peripheral blood, obtained before any cancer treatment. V is TRBV19 and J is TRBJ1-1, with 7 bases fitting TRBD1. The CDR3 is CASSNVGQLLNTEAFF. CDR3 nucleotide sequence: TGTGCCAGTAGTAACGTGGGACAGCTTCTGAACACTGAAGCTTTCTTT. The entire variable domain, with the rest obtained from reference TRBV19 and TRBJ1-1, is as follows: DGGITQSPKYLFRKEGQNVTLSCEQNLNHDAMYWYRQDPGQGLRLIYYSQIVNDFQKGDIAEGYSVSREKKESFPLTVTSAQKNPTAFYLCASSNVGQLLNTEAFFGQGTRLTVV.